The source of this TCR beta chain is a study of T cell changes during pregnancy in multiple sclerosis. Clones were read by immunoSEQ multiplex PCR, and TCRdb kept only the in-frame ones, dropping some. The sample shows some 97,000 clones, roughly 92% of them seen only once. Germline lookup yields CDR1 MNHNS and CDR2 SASEGT. The CDR3 has 15 residues. Trimming took 0 bases from V and 6 from J, leaving 13 bases between them. The source material was peripheral blood, sampled in the second trimester of pregnancy. V and J are TRBV6-1 and TRBJ2-3; D not certain. The TCR was taken from a female donor with multiple sclerosis, enrolled in a pregnancy study. The CDR3 loop reads CASSEAGGAGDTQYF. CDR3 in DNA: TGTGCCAGCAGTGAAGCGGGTGGAGCCGGGGATACGCAGTATTTT.